The clone carrying this T cell receptor beta chain has more than one count but fewer than ten. This specimen belongs to a study of T-cell memory formation after mild COVID-19. CDR3 length: 13 residues. Between the trimmed V and J ends, which lost 4 bases and 10 bases, there was a span of 12 bases. The germline gives CDR1 KGHDR, CDR2 SFDVKD. Each CDR3 protein is one row after TCRdb ran MiXCR on the 5' RACE reads. The sample lists under 700,000 distinct CDR3 sequences, roughly 20% seen once, with around 13% in the top ten. The rearrangement uses TRBV24-1 and TRBJ2-2; D is possibly TRBD2 (6 bases). The clonotype originates from an adult woman who had mild COVID-19 (a few samples of this study predate the infection). Cell type and time point are not known. The sequenced sample consisted of PBMCs or a T cell subset sorted from them (not recorded which). The CDR3 coding sequence is TGTGCCACCAGTGACCCTGGGGGGTTGGAGCTGTTTTTT. Its protein product is CATSDPGGLELFF.